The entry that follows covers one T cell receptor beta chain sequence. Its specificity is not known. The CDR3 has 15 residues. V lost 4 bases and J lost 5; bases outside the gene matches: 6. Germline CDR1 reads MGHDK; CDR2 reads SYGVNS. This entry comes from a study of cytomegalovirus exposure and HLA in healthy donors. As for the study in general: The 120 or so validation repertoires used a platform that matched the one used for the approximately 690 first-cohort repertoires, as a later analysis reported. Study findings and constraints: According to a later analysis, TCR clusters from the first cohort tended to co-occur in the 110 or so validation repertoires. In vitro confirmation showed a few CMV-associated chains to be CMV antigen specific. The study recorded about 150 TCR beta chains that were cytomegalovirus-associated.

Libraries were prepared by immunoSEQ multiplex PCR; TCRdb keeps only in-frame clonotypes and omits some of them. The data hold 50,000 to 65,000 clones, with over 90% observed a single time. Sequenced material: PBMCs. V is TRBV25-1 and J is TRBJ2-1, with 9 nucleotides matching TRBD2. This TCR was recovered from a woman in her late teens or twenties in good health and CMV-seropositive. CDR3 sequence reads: CASSGGTSPNNEQFF. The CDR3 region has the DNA TGTGCCAGCAGTGGGGGGACTAGCCCGAACAATGAGCAGTTCTTC.